These 30 T cell receptor beta chains came from one sample sequenced in a study of T cells in Graves' hyperthyroidism and ophthalmopathy. Using RNA transcripts as the source, TCR beta CDR3 regions were amplified. Carried out on the TCR CDR3, a first-round RT-PCR used the HTBI primer set. MiXCR, run by TCRdb on the multiplex PCR reads, gives a single entry per CDR3 protein. The table has hundreds of thousands of distinct CDR3 sequences, 12% to 15% seen once. Sequencing was carried out using blood. These receptors were taken from a young woman with Graves' hyperthyroidism.

This sequence joins TRBV24-1 and TRBJ2-2, with D perhaps TRBD2 (5 bases). The V and J ends lost 5 bases and 5 bases respectively, with 5 bases between them. The CDR3 is 12 residues long. Germline-derived CDR1 and CDR2 are KGHDR and SFDVKD. The CDR3: CATSGGTGELFF. The DNA of the CDR3 is TGTGCCACCAGTGGAGGGACCGGGGAGCTGTTTTTT.

There are many counts of this clonotype. V gene TRBV6-5 combines with J gene TRBJ1-1, with 9 bases lining up with TRBD1. V dropped 0 bases and J dropped 8; count of bases not matched to a gene: 10. Germline CDR1 MNHEY, CDR2 SVGAGI. The CDR3 totals 16 residues. CDR3 DNA sequence: TGTGCCAGCAGTTACTCTTCGACAGGGGGACGACCCGAAGCTTTCTTT. Encoded protein: CASSYSSTGGRPEAFF.

V usage is TRBV29-1 and J usage is TRBJ2-1, with 9 bases fitting TRBD2. Germline-derived CDR1 and CDR2 are SQVTM and ANQGSEA. Trimming cost V 3 bases and J 2 bases; bases outside gene matches: 11. CDR3 length: 17 residues. The CDR3 is CSVEREGHKVPYNEQFF. CDR3 DNA: TGCAGCGTTGAGCGGGAGGGCCATAAGGTCCCCTACAATGAGCAGTTCTTC.

The chain couples TRBV15 to TRBJ2-1; TRBD2 aligns across 10 bases. Unmatched junction bases numbered 14, after V lost 2 bases and J lost 1 base. The CDR3 is 20 residues long. Germline V CDR1 and CDR2: LNHNV, YYDKDF (reference sequence). DNA for the CDR3: TGTGCCACCAGCAGACCCCGGCTCGGGACTAGCGTGAAATCCTACAATGAGCAGTTCTTC. Amino acids: CATSRPRLGTSVKSYNEQFF.

This clonotype has ten or more counts. This sequence joins TRBV4-1 and TRBJ1-1; possibly TRBD1 for D (6 bases). Germline V lookup: CDR1 MGHRA, CDR2 YSYEKL. The CDR3 length is 16 residues. Trimming left V 4 bases short and J 1 base short, with 16 bases between. The CDR3 protein is CASSRGQGKGNTEAFF. CDR3 sequence (DNA): TGCGCCAGCAGCCGGGGGCAGGGGAAAGGGAACACTGAAGCTTTCTTT.

In its sample, this clonotype was seen many times. The chain recombines TRBV3-1 with TRBJ2-3; D is perhaps TRBD1 (6 bases). V was clipped by 4 bases and J by 6 bases, with 17 bases between them. The CDR3 has 15 residues. From germline, CDR1 is LGHDT and CDR2 YNNKEL (reference sequence). CDR3 region: CASSLRGGEDDTQYF. CDR3 sequence (DNA): TGTGCCAGCAGCCTGAGAGGGGGAGAGGATGATACGCAGTATTTT.

This clonotype appeared a single time. With a much larger clone just one base away, this may be a read error. CDR3 bases: TGTGCCAGCTGGGACAGTGGCTCCAGCACTGAAGCTTTCTTT. Translated: CASWDSGSSTEAFF. The chain combines TRBV28 with TRBJ1-1; the match to TRBD1 covers 7 bases. Trimming cost V 8 bases and J 4 bases; bases outside gene matches: 10. The CDR3 is 14 residues long. The germline gives CDR1 MDHEN, CDR2 SYDVKM.

The rearrangement uses TRBV25-1 and TRBJ2-3; possibly TRBD1 for D (6 bases). The germline gives CDR1 MGHDK, CDR2 SYGVNS. The CDR3 has 15 residues. Trimming shortened V by 3 bases and J by 3 bases, and 13 bases separated the two germline ends. The chain's CDR3 is CASSEGASITDTQYF. The CDR3 DNA sequence: TGTGCCAGCAGTGAGGGGGCTAGCATAACAGATACGCAGTATTTT. Based on the CDR3 plus reference TRBV25-1 and TRBJ2-3, the full variable domain is EADIYQTPRYLVIGTGKKITLECSQTMGHDKMYWYQQDPGMELHLIHYSYGVNSTEKGDLSSESTVSRIRTEHFPLTLESARPSHTSQYLCASSEGASITDTQYFGPGTRLTVL.

The chain is built from TRBV9 and TRBJ2-5; TRBD2 aligns across 10 bases. This CDR3 comprises 15 residues. The J segment lost 1 base and the V segment lost 4 bases, leaving 4 bases of the junction unmatched. Germline loops: CDR1 SGDLS, CDR2 YYNGEE. The DNA for the CDR3 is TGTGCCAGCAGCTTAGCGGGAGGTTCCCAAGAGACCCAGTACTTC. It is translated as CASSLAGGSQETQYF.

There are a few counts of this clonotype. The chain combines TRBV28 with TRBJ2-2, with 8 bases lining up with TRBD1. Germline V gives CDR1 MDHEN, CDR2 SYDVKM. V gave up 3 bases and J gave up 3 bases; unmatched junction bases: 9. The CDR3 contains 17 residues. CDR3 nucleotide sequence: TGTGCCAGCAGTTTTGACCCCGGGACAGGACACACCGGGGAGCTGTTTTTT. It encodes CASSFDPGTGHTGELFF. The entire variable domain, with the rest obtained from reference TRBV28 and TRBJ2-2, is as follows: DVKVTQSSRYLVKRTGEKVFLECVQDMDHENMFWYRQDPGLGLRLIYFSYDVKMKEKGDIPEGYSVSREKKERFSLILESASTNQTSMYLCASSFDPGTGHTGELFFGEGSRLTVL.

This sequence joins TRBV29-1 and TRBJ2-1, with 7 bases fitting TRBD1. The V segment lost 6 bases and the J segment 9 bases; nucleotides outside the gene matches: 8. Germline CDR1 SQVTM, CDR2 ANQGSEA. The CDR3 contains 12 residues. The CDR3 sequence is CSVGTDPFEQFF. The CDR3 DNA is TGCAGCGTGGGGACAGATCCCTTTGAGCAGTTCTTC.

This clonotype was observed a few times. The V call is TRBV27, the J call TRBJ1-1; D unclear. CDR1 is MNHEY and CDR2 is SMNVEV in the germline V gene (reference sequence). CDR3 length: 13 residues. The V end lost 4 bases, the J end lost 3 bases, and 9 bases lay between the germline ends. DNA of the CDR3: TGTGCCAGCAGTTATCGACTCCACACTGAAGCTTTCTTT. Translating gives CASSYRLHTEAFF.

This clonotype was counted a few times. V is TRBV6-1 and J is TRBJ1-2, with a tentative D call TRBD1 (6 bases). Germline-derived CDR1 and CDR2 are MNHNS and SASEGT. V lost 7 bases to trimming and J lost 6 bases, with 12 bases between them. This CDR3 contains 12 residues. As DNA, the CDR3 is TGTGCCAGCACTTTCGCAGGGGATGGCTACACCTTC. Its protein product is CASTFAGDGYTF.

In its sample, this clonotype was seen a few times. CDR3 sequence (DNA): TGCGCCAGCAGCCAAGATCTGGGCGGGAGTACGTACACCGGGGAGCTGTTTTTT. Protein: CASSQDLGGSTYTGELFF. The chain uses TRBV4-3 and TRBJ2-2; 7 bases are a match to TRBD2. J was trimmed by 3 bases and V by 0 bases; bases with no gene match: 10. Germline CDR1 and CDR2: LGHNA and YSLEER. The length of the CDR3 is 18 residues.

The gene calls are TRBV11-3 and TRBJ2-1, with D perhaps TRBD2 (5 bases). Germline V gene lookup returns CDR1 SGHNT and CDR2 YENEEA. The V end lost 2 bases, the J end lost 15 bases, and 11 bases lay between the germline ends. The CDR3 totals 11 residues. The CDR3 DNA reads as TGTGCCAGCAGCTTAAGCTGGAGGCTGTTCTTC. It translates to CASSLSWRLFF.

This clonotype was observed at least ten times. The rearrangement joins TRBV6-1 to TRBJ1-4; D perhaps matches TRBD1 (5 bases). Trimming cost V 5 bases and J 5 bases, with 15 bases left between them. CDR3 length: 15 residues. In germline, CDR1 is MNHNS, CDR2 SASEGT. The CDR3 loop is CASSWGRRANEKLFF. As DNA, the CDR3 is TGTGCCAGCAGTTGGGGACGGAGAGCGAATGAAAAACTGTTTTTT.

In this sample, this clonotype turned up a few times. The genes are TRBV20-1 and TRBJ2-3; D unresolved. The germline V gene has CDR1 DFQATT and CDR2 SNEGSKA (reference sequence). V gave up 0 bases and J gave up 2 bases, with 6 bases separating them. CDR3 length equals 13 residues. As DNA, the CDR3 is TGCAGTGCTAGAGAGGTCAACACAGATACGCAGTATTTT. Protein product: CSAREVNTDTQYF.

This clonotype showed up many times. The rearrangement joins TRBV15 to TRBJ2-1; D tentatively reads TRBD1 or TRBD2 (6 bases each). V was shortened by 0 bases and J by 0 bases, with 9 bases between the two germline ends. CDR3 length equals 16 residues. The germline gives CDR1 LNHNV, CDR2 YYDKDF (reference sequence). The CDR3, as DNA: TGTGCCACCAGCAGAGACAGGGGACTCTCCTACAATGAGCAGTTCTTC. The encoded protein is CATSRDRGLSYNEQFF.

Ten or more counts support this clonotype. V gene TRBV3-1 combines with J gene TRBJ2-1; maybe TRBD2 (6 bases). There are 14 residues in the CDR3. V lost 2 bases to trimming and J lost 5 bases, with 10 bases between them. Germline CDR1 and CDR2: LGHDT and YNNKEL (reference sequence). The DNA of the CDR3 is TGTGCCAGCAGCCAAACGGGAGTGAACAATGAGCAGTTCTTC. Translation gives CASSQTGVNNEQFF.

This clonotype has more than one count but fewer than ten. This may be a read error: a much more frequent sequence differs by one nucleotide. The chain is built from TRBV3-1 and TRBJ2-1; D uncertain. The germline V gene encodes CDR1 LGHDT and CDR2 YNNKEL (reference sequence). V was shortened by 1 base and J by 8 bases, with 12 bases between the two germline ends. The CDR3 sequence is 14 residues long. The CDR3 sequence: CASSQGYSTHEQFF. The CDR3 DNA is TGTGCCAGCAGCCAAGGTTACAGTACACATGAGCAGTTCTTC.

This clonotype was recorded a few times. The CDR3: CASSQDRRGYGQPQHF. CDR3 in DNA: TGCGCCAGCAGCCAAGATCGGCGGGGGTACGGTCAGCCCCAGCATTTT. The rearrangement joins TRBV4-3 to TRBJ1-5; TRBD1 might be the D (5 bases). The ends were cut back, 0 bases at V and 6 bases at J, with 15 bases in the middle. From germline, CDR1 is LGHNA and CDR2 YSLEER. The CDR3 contains 16 residues.

This clonotype was recorded many times. This chain uses TRBV28 with TRBJ2-6, with D possibly matching TRBD2 (5 bases). The germline V gene has CDR1 MDHEN and CDR2 SYDVKM. This CDR3 region has 20 residues. Between the trimmed V and J ends, which lost 2 bases and 0 bases, there was a span of 20 bases. The CDR3 DNA follows: TGTGCCAGCAGTTTAGTGGGAGTCCTGGATGGGAACTCTGGGGCCAACGTCCTGACTTTC. It codes for CASSLVGVLDGNSGANVLTF.

This rearrangement joins TRBV4-2 to TRBJ1-4; the D gene is possibly TRBD1 (6 bases). CDR1 and CDR2 (germline): LGHNA, YNFKEQ. This CDR3 comprises 15 residues. V lost 5 bases, J lost 5 bases, and 15 bases lay in between. The CDR3 is CASSSGGGQNEKLFF. In DNA, the CDR3 is TGTGCCAGCAGCTCTGGGGGGGGGCAAAATGAAAAACTGTTTTTT.

V and J are TRBV10-3 and TRBJ2-3; D gene ambiguous. CDR1 and CDR2 (germline): ENHRY, SYGVKD. The CDR3 has 15 residues. The ends were cut back, 0 bases at V and 0 bases at J, with 7 bases in the middle. CDR3 sequence reads: CAISESGDSTDTQYF. DNA for the CDR3: TGTGCCATCAGTGAGTCTGGCGACAGCACAGATACGCAGTATTTT.

V gene TRBV2 combines with J gene TRBJ2-3, with 8 nucleotides matching TRBD2. The CDR3 runs to 14 residues. CDR1 is SNHLY, CDR2 FYNNEI, per germline. V dropped 10 bases and J dropped 5; count of bases not matched to a gene: 11. Written as DNA, the CDR3 is TGTGCCACAGCGAGAGCGGGAGCGGGAGATACGCAGTATTTT. Translation gives CATARAGAGDTQYF.

This clonotype was detected a few times. This chain links TRBV7-2 with TRBJ2-5; D not resolved. V lost 0 bases to trimming and J lost 5 bases, with 10 bases between them. The germline gives CDR1 SGHTA, CDR2 FQGNSA. The CDR3 totals 14 residues. The CDR3 spells CASSLAPLAETQYF. Written as DNA, the CDR3 is TGTGCCAGCAGCTTAGCGCCGTTGGCGGAGACCCAGTACTTC.

This clonotype was seen a few times. The chain combines TRBV6-9 with TRBJ2-7; the match to TRBD1 covers 12 bases. J gave up 4 bases and V 3 bases, and 7 bases lay outside the gene matches. Germline CDR1 MNHGY, CDR2 SVAAGI. The CDR3 runs to 16 residues. CDR3 sequence: CASSYGTGGSPYEQYF. The CDR3 DNA reads as TGTGCCAGCAGTTACGGGACAGGGGGCTCTCCGTACGAGCAGTACTTC.

In its sample, this clonotype was seen a few times. The genes are TRBV6-1 and TRBJ2-3; TRBD2 aligns across 10 bases. There are 16 residues in the CDR3. In germline, CDR1 is MNHNS, CDR2 SASEGT. V gave up 5 bases and J gave up 1 base; unmatched junction bases: 6. The CDR3, as DNA: TGTGCCAGCAGTCCCCCCCTAGCGGGAGGCACAGATACGCAGTATTTT. It encodes CASSPPLAGGTDTQYF.

In this sample, this clonotype turned up many times. The rearrangement uses TRBV12-3 or TRBV12-4 and TRBJ2-2; no clear D. This CDR3 has 13 residues. V was cut by 8 bases and J by 4 bases, with 11 bases left in between. The CDR3 reads CASLLSITGELFF. In nucleotides, the CDR3 is TGTGCCAGCCTCCTCTCGATCACCGGGGAGCTGTTTTTT.

Only a few counts were recorded for this clonotype. The J gene is TRBJ2-7, the V gene TRBV13; no firm D call. Trimming took off 0 bases at V and 4 bases at J, with 13 bases between the two ends. Germline V gene sequence: CDR1 PRHDT, CDR2 FYEKMQ (reference sequence). There are 15 residues in the CDR3. The DNA of the CDR3 is TGTGCCAGCAGCTTAGGCCTGGGCGTCGAGTACGAGCAGTACTTC. It specifies CASSLGLGVEYEQYF.